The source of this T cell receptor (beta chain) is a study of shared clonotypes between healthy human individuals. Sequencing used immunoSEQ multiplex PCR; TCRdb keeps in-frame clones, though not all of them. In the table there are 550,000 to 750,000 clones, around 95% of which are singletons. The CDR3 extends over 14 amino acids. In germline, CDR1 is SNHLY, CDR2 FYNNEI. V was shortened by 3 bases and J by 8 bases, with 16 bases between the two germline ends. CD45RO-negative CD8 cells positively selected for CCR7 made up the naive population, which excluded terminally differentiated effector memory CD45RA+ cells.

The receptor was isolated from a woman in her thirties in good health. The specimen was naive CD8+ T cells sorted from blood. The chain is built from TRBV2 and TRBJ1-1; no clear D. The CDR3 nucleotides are TGTGCCAGCAGTGATATAGAGGTCTATGTGGAAGCTTTCTTT. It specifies CASSDIEVYVEAFF.